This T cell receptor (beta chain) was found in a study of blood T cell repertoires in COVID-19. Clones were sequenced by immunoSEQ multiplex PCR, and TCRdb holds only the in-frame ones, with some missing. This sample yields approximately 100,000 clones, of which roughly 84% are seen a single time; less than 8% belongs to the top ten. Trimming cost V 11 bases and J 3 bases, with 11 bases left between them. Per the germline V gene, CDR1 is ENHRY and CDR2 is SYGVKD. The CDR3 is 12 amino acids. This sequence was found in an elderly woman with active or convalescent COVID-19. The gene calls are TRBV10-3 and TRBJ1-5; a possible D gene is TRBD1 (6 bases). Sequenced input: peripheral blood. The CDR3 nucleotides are TGTGCCGCCAGGGACACCAATCAGCCCCAGCATTTT. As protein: CAARDTNQPQHF.